The 5 T cell receptor beta chains presented below share a single source sample, sequenced in a study of T-cell memory formation after mild COVID-19. Via MiXCR, TCRdb re-called the 5' RACE reads, giving one row per CDR3 protein. Of roughly 400,000 distinct CDR3 sequences listed, about 24% are singletons. Material: PBMCs or a T cell subset sorted from them (not recorded which). The origin of the receptors is an adult woman who had mild COVID-19 (a few samples of this study predate the infection). Cell type and time point are not known.

This rearrangement joins TRBV29-1 to TRBJ1-1, with D uncertain. V was cut by 0 bases and J by 9 bases, with 11 bases left in between. The CDR3 has 12 amino acids. Germline V lookup: CDR1 SQVTM, CDR2 ANQGSEA. CDR3 nucleotides: TGCAGCGTTGAAGAGGGGTCAGCGAAAGCTTTCTTT. Protein product: CSVEEGSAKAFF. The complete variable domain, with remaining parts taken from reference TRBV29-1 and TRBJ1-1, reads SAVISQKPSRDICQRGTSLTIQCQVDSQVTMMFWYRQQPGQSLTLIATANQGSEATYESGFVIDKFPISRPNLTFSTLTVSNMSPEDSSIYLCSVEEGSAKAFFGQGTRLTVV.

The rearrangement uses TRBV11-2 and TRBJ1-1; D might be TRBD1 (6 bases). V lost 0 bases to trimming and J lost 10 bases, with 12 bases between them. Germline lookup yields CDR1 SGHAT and CDR2 FQNNGV. The CDR3 is 13 residues long. This CDR3 reads CASSLDRGRGAFF. The CDR3 region has the DNA TGTGCCAGCAGCTTAGACAGGGGCCGAGGAGCTTTCTTT.

The sample holds many counts of this clonotype. V usage is TRBV12-3 or TRBV12-4 and J usage is TRBJ2-5; 7 positions agree with TRBD1. The CDR3 contains 13 residues. V lost 5 bases, J lost 4 bases, and 4 bases stayed unmatched. The CDR3 region has the DNA TGTGCCAGCAGTGGAAGACAGGGAGAGACCCAGTACTTC. Protein product: CASSGRQGETQYF.

As to this clonotype: This may be a read error, as it is one base from a much larger clone. The chain employs TRBV20-1 and TRBJ2-7; 7 bases agree with TRBD2. The CDR3 has 14 residues. V was clipped by 1 base and J by 7 bases; unmatched bases: 10. The germline V gene encodes CDR1 DFQATT and CDR2 SNEGSKA (reference sequence). CDR3 DNA: TGCAGTGCTAGAGTTCTAGCGGACCATATGGAGCAGTACTTC. Protein product: CSARVLADHMEQYF.

This sequence joins TRBV5-1 and TRBJ1-1, with D perhaps TRBD1 (6 bases). The CDR3 is 15 amino acids. Trimming removed 1 base at V and 4 bases at J, with 14 bases between. Germline V gene data show CDR1 as SGHRS and CDR2 as YFSETQ. The chain's CDR3 is CASSLIRQEGTEAFF. The CDR3 DNA reads TGCGCCAGCAGCTTGATAAGACAGGAGGGCACTGAAGCTTTCTTT. Full variable domain (remainder filled in from reference TRBV5-1 and TRBJ1-1): KAGVTQTPRYLIKTRGQQVTLSCSPISGHRSVSWYQQTPGQGLQFLFEYFSETQRNKGNFPGRFSGRQFSNSRSEMNVSTLELGDSALYLCASSLIRQEGTEAFFGQGTRLTVV.